This T cell receptor (beta chain) was observed in a study of T cells in Graves' hyperthyroidism and ophthalmopathy. In the study overall: Sampling of peripheral blood happened at initial diagnosis, prior to any treatment.

Looked up from germline, CDR1 is SQVTM and CDR2 is ANQGSEA. This CDR3 spans 12 amino acids. V gave up 2 bases and J gave up 0 bases, with 4 bases separating them. At least ten counts were recorded for this clonotype. RNA transcripts yielded amplified TCR beta CDR3 regions. The HTBI primer set served for first-round RT-PCR of the TCR CDR3. TCRdb recomputed calls from the multiplex PCR reads with MiXCR, one row per CDR3 protein. The table lists over 550,000 distinct CDR3 sequences, 16% of them singletons. The sequence was obtained from a woman aged 18-29 years with Graves' hyperthyroidism. Sequencing used blood. The rearrangement uses TRBV29-1 and TRBJ1-2, with D unclear. CDR3 sequence: CSVEQANYGYTF. The CDR3 coding sequence is TGCAGCGTTGAACAAGCTAACTATGGCTACACCTTC.